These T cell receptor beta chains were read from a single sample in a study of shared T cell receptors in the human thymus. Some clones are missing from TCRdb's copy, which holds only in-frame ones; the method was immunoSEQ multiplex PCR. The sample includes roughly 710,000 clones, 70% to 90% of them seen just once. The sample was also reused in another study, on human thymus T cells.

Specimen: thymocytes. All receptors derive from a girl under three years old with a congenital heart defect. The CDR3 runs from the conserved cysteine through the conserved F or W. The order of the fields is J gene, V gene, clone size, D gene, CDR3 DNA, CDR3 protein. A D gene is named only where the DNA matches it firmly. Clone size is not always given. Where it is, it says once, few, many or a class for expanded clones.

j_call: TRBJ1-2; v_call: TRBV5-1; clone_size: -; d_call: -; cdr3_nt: TGCGCCAGCAGCCGGTTACCTCCGGACAAACTAAACTATGGCTACACCTTC; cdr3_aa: CASSRLPPDKLNYGYTF
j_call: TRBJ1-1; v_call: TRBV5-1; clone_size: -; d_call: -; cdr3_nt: TGCGCCAGCAGCTGGAGTGCTGGTGAAGCTTTCTTT; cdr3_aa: CASSWSAGEAFF
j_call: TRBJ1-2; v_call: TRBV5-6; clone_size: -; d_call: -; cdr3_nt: TGTGCCAGCAGCTTGGGACTCCCGAGAAGAAGTACTATGGCTACTCCCTTC; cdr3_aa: CASSLGLPRRSTMATPF
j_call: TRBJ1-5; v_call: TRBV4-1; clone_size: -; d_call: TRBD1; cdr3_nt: TGCGCCAGCAGCCAAGGGGCAGGGGGAAATCAGCCCCAGCATTTT; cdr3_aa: CASSQGAGGNQPQHF
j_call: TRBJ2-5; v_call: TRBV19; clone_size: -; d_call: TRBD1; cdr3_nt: TGTGCCGCGGGACAGGGAAAAGAGACCCAGTACTTC; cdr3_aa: CAAGQGKETQYF
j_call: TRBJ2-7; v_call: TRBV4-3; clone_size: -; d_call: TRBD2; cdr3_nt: TGCGCCAGCAGCCAAGAATTAGCGGGGGGGATCGACGAGCAGTACTTC; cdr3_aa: CASSQELAGGIDEQYF
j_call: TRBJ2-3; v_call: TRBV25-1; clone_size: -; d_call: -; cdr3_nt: TGTGCCAGCAGGAAGGAGTCCGTACGCACAGATACGCAGTATTTT; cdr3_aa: CASRKESVRTDTQYF
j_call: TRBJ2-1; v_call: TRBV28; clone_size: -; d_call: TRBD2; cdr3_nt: TGTGCCAGCAGACAGGGACTAGTTCTTTTCAATGAGCAGTTCTTC; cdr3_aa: CASRQGLVLFNEQFF
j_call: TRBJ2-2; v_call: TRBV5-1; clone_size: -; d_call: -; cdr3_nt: TGCGCCAGCACATCACCGGAAGGACAGCCGGGCACCGGGGAGCTGTTTTTT; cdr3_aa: CASTSPEGQPGTGELFF
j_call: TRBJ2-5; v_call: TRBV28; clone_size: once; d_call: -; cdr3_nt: TGTGCCAGCAGTTTACCCGACAGTCACCCCCAAGAGACCCAGTACTTC; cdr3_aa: CASSLPDSHPQETQYF
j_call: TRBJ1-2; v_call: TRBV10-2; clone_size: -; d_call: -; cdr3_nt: TGCGCCAGCGGAGGCCGTGGCTACACCTTC; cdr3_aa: CASGGRGYTF
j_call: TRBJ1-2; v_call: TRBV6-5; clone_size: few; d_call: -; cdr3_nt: TGTGCCAGCAGTTTGACCCCTGGAGATGGCTACACCTTC; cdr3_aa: CASSLTPGDGYTF
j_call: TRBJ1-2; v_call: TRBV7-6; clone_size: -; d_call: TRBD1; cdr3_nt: TGTGCCAGCAGCTTAGGGACAGGGGGCTTTGGCTACACCTTC; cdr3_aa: CASSLGTGGFGYTF
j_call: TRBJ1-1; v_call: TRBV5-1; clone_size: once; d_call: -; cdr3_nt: TGCGCCAGCAGCTTTAAACGTCTGTCGGGGAAGATGAACACTGAAGCTTTCTTT; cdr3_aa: CASSFKRLSGKMNTEAFF
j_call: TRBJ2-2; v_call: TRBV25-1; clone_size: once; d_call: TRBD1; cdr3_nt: TGTGCCAGCAGGGCTGGGACAGGGGCGAACACCGGGGAGCTGTTTTTT; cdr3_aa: CASRAGTGANTGELFF
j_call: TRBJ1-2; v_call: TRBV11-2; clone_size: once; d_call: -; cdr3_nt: TGTGCCAGCAGCTTATTTCCAGGCAGCTATGGCTACACCTTC; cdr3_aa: CASSLFPGSYGYTF
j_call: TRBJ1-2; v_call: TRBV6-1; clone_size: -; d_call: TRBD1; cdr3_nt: TGTGCCAGCAGTGTCCCGGGACAGATATATGGCTACACCTTC; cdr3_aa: CASSVPGQIYGYTF
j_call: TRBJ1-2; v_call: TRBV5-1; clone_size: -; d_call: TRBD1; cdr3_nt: TGCGCCAGCAGCTCACCGGGACAGTCAACCTATGGCTACACCTTC; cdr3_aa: CASSSPGQSTYGYTF
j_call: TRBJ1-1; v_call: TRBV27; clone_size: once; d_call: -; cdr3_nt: TGTGCCAGCAGGGACTTGAACACTGAAGCTTTCTTT; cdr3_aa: CASRDLNTEAFF
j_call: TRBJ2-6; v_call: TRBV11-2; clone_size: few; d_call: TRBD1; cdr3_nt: TGTGCCAGCAGCGGAGGACAGGGTCTAGGAGGGATTGGGGCCAACGTCCTGACTTTC; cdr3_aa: CASSGGQGLGGIGANVLTF
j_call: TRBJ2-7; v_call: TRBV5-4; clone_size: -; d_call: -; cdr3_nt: TGTGCCAGCAGCTTGGGGGGGCAGGGGTTGGGCGAGCAGTACTTC; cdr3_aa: CASSLGGQGLGEQYF
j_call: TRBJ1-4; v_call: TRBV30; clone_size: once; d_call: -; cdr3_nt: TGTGCCTCCCGGACGGACTCGCCGGGGTCTAATGAAAAACTGTTTTTT; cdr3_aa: CASRTDSPGSNEKLFF
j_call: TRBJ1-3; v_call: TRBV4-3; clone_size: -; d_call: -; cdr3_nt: TGCGCCAGCAGCCAAGAAAGGGGGGGGGAGCCTGGAAACACCATATATTTT; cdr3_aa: CASSQERGGEPGNTIYF
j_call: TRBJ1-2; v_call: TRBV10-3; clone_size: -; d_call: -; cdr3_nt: TGTGCCATCAGGGCAGATTATCATCAGTATGGCTACACCTTC; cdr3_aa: CAIRADYHQYGYTF
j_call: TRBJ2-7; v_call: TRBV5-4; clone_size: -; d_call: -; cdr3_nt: TGTGCCAGCAGCTTAACGCTCACTAGAGGCTACGAGCAGTACTTC; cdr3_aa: CASSLTLTRGYEQYF
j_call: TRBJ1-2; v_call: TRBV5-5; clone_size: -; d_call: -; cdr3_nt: TGTGCCAGCAGCCCGGACAGTTATAACTATGGCTACACCTTC; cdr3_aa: CASSPDSYNYGYTF
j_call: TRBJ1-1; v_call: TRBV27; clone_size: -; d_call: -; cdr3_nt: TGTGCCAGCAGTTTATTTTCCGGGGGGAGGAGGCGGTCTGAAGCTTTCTTT; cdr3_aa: CASSLFSGGRRRSEAFF
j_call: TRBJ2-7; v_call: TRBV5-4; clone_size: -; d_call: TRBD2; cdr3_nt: TGTGCCAGCAGCTTGGCCCCAGCGGGGGATGAATACGAGCAGTACTTC; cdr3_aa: CASSLAPAGDEYEQYF
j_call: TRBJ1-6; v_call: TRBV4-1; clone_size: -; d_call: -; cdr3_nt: TGCGCCAGCAGCCGTATCGCTCAGGGAATTCCCCTCCACTTT; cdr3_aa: CASSRIAQGIPLHF
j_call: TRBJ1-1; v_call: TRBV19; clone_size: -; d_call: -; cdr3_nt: TGTGCCAGTAGTATACGGAAAGGGGACACTGAAGCTTTCTTT; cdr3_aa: CASSIRKGDTEAFF
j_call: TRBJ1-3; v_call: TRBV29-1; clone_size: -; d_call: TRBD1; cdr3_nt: TGCAGCGTTGCCGGACAGGAGGGTCTACGCTCTGGAAACACCATATATTTT; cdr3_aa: CSVAGQEGLRSGNTIYF
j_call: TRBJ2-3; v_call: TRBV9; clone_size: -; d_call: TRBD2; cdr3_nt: TGTGCCAGCAGCGTAGCGGGACTAGCGGGTGCGGCAACAGATACGCAGTATTTT; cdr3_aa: CASSVAGLAGAATDTQYF
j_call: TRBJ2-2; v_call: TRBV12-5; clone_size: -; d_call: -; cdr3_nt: TGTGCTAGTGGTTTGGTACGCGCCGGGACACAGAACACCGGGGAGCTGTTTTTT; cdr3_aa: CASGLVRAGTQNTGELFF
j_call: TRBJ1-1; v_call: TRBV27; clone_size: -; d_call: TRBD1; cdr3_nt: TGTGCCAGCAGGCACCAGACAGGGAAAGAAACTGAAGCTTTCTTT; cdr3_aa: CASRHQTGKETEAFF
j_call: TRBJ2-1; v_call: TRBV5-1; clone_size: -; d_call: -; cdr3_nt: TGCGCCAGCAGCTTGGCCTTAAACAATGAGCAGTTCTTC; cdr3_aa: CASSLALNNEQFF
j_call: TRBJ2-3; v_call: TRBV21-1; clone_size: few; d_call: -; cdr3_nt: TGTGCCAGCAGCAAATACGGGTCTAGCACAGATACGCAGTATTTT; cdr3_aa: CASSKYGSSTDTQYF
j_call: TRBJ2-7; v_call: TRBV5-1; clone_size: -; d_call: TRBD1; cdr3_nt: TGCGCCAGCAGCTGGGACAGGGACTTCTCCTACGAGCAGTACTTC; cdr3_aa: CASSWDRDFSYEQYF
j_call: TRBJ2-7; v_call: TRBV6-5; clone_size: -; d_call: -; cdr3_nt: TGTGCCAGCAGTTACTCTCCGGGTTTAACCTACGAGCAGTACTTC; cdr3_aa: CASSYSPGLTYEQYF
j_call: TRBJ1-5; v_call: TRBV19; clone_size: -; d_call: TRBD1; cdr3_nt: TGTGCCTCAGGGGGCGCCGATCAGCCCCAGCATTTT; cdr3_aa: CASGGADQPQHF
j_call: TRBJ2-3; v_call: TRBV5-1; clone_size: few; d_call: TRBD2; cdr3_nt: TGCGCCAGCAGCCCTCTCGGCGGGGGGTTGCAGTATTTT; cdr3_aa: CASSPLGGGLQYF
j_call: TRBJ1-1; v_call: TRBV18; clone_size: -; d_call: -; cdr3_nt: TGTGCCAGCTCACCACCGACAATCATGAACACTGAAGCTTTCTTT; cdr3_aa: CASSPPTIMNTEAFF
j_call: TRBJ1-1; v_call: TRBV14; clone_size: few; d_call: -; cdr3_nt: TGTGCCAGCACCCAATCCCCAGGACAGCTGATAACTAACACTGAAGCTTTCTTT; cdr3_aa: CASTQSPGQLITNTEAFF